This record looks at one T cell receptor beta chain sequence and its context. Original analysis: Reference gene primers were amplified, and this amplification served to estimate nucleated cell counts. The protocol was immunoSEQ multiplex PCR, while the TCRdb copy is restricted to in-frame clones and leaves out a portion. Clone size and the V and J calls come from that table; the DNA yielded D and trimming. The profile shows some 93,000 clones, about 85% of them singletons. The data derive from a study of blood T cell repertoires in COVID-19. Turning to the study itself: Samples taken during acute and convalescent COVID-19 were collected in the United States, Italy and Spain. T cells, B-cell-depleted T cells, or PBMCs supplied cDNA or gDNA.

The ends were cut back, 3 bases at V and 2 bases at J, with 16 bases in the middle. The germline CDR1 and CDR2 sequences are KGHSH and LQKENI. This CDR3 region has 17 residues. The source of this sequence is a man aged 55 to 69 with acute or convalescent COVID-19. This sequence joins TRBV18 and TRBJ2-2; a weak D match, TRBD1 (6 bases). The sample was peripheral blood. The CDR3 nucleotides read TGTGCCAGCTCACCCCGGTTTGGGGGCCAAAACACCGGGGAGCTGTTTTTT. It translates to CASSPRFGGQNTGELFF. The variable domain in full, completed from reference TRBV18 and TRBJ2-2, reads NAGVMQNPRHLVRRRGQEARLRCSPMKGHSHVYWYRQLPEEGLKFMVYLQKENIIDESGMPKERFSAEFPKEGPSILRIQQVVRGDSAAYFCASSPRFGGQNTGELFFGEGSRLTVL.